One sample yielded the 18 T cell receptor beta chains listed below, sequenced in a study of PD-L1 blockade in urothelial cancer. Profiling relied on immunoSEQ multiplex PCR, and the TCRdb table lists in-frame clones only, not all of them. This sample carries about 43,000 clones, more than 70% of them seen once, and the ten largest clones take about 4%. The sample here was PBMCs, taken around atezolizumab (anti-PD-L1) treatment. The receptors here all came from a man older than 75 with urothelial cancer.

CDR3 in amino acids: CASSYRTSGSTNTGELFF. DNA for the CDR3: TGCGCCAGCAGCTATAGGACTAGCGGGAGCACGAACACCGGGGAGCTGTTTTTT. The chain uses TRBV4-1 and TRBJ2-2, with 13 bases that match TRBD2. Germline V gives CDR1 MGHRA, CDR2 YSYEKL. The junction had 6 bases not matched to a gene; V was cut back by 5 bases and J by 0 bases. The CDR3 totals 18 residues.

The genes are TRBV6-5 and TRBJ1-2; D gene ambiguous. Germline loops: CDR1 MNHEY, CDR2 SVGAGI. V was pared by 10 bases and J by 4 bases, with 13 bases between. This CDR3 is 12 amino acids long. The CDR3 reads CATAAGSYGYTF. The DNA of the CDR3 is TGTGCCACCGCTGCGGGGTCCTATGGCTACACCTTC.

This rearrangement joins TRBV9 to TRBJ2-2; TRBD2 might be the D (7 bases). Germline assignment: CDR1 SGDLS and CDR2 YYNGEE. V was trimmed by 0 bases and J by 6 bases, leaving 12 bases between them. The CDR3 covers 15 residues. CDR3 DNA sequence: TGTGCCAGCAGCGTAGGGGGGGAGGGGGCCGGGGAGCTGTTTTTT. The encoded protein is CASSVGGEGAGELFF.

The chain couples TRBV29-1 to TRBJ1-1; TRBD1 aligns across 9 bases. After removal of 6 bases from V and 1 base from J, the junction contained 9 bases not matched to a gene. Germline V gene lookup returns CDR1 SQVTM and CDR2 ANQGSEA. This CDR3 has 15 amino acids. This chain's CDR3 is CSVFMGQGKNTEAFF. CDR3 bases: TGCAGCGTCTTTATGGGACAGGGAAAGAACACTGAAGCTTTCTTT.

As to this clone: Different DNA sequences within this sample yield the same CDR3. The chain employs TRBV5-1 and TRBJ2-7; TRBD2 matches at 8 bases. This CDR3 comprises 13 residues. Losses at the gene ends were 0 bases for V and 7 bases for J; bases not matched to a gene: 3. Looked up from germline, CDR1 is SGHRS and CDR2 is YFSETQ. CDR3 sequence (DNA): TGCGCCAGCAGCTTGGTAGCGGGACGGGAGCAGTACTTC. This sequence encodes CASSLVAGREQYF. The full variable domain, its missing parts supplied by reference TRBV5-1 and TRBJ2-7, is KAGVTQTPRYLIKTRGQQVTLSCSPISGHRSVSWYQQTPGQGLQFLFEYFSETQRNKGNFPGRFSGRQFSNSRSEMNVSTLELGDSALYLCASSLVAGREQYFGPGTRLTVT.

This clone came up once. The rearrangement joins TRBV6-5 to TRBJ1-5; 10 positions agree with TRBD1. The CDR3 is 15 amino acids. After removal of 5 bases from V and 6 bases from J, the junction contained 7 bases not matched to a gene. Germline values: CDR1 MNHEY, CDR2 SVGAGI. CDR3 DNA sequence: TGTGCCAGCAGTCCCCACGGACAGGGGGGTCAGCCCCAGCATTTT. Translated: CASSPHGQGGQPQHF.

This chain links TRBV19 with TRBJ2-3; D unclear. This CDR3 has 17 residues. V shed 5 bases and J shed 3 bases, with 21 bases lying between them. CDR1 and CDR2 from the germline V gene are LNHDA and SQIVND (reference sequence). In DNA, the CDR3 is TGTGCCAGTAGTTTTCCGGCAGGTAAACCTAATACAGATACGCAGTATTTT. Translation gives CASSFPAGKPNTDTQYF.

V usage is TRBV7-2 and J usage is TRBJ2-7; D is unresolved. This CDR3 spans 15 amino acids. The V and J ends lost 5 bases and 0 bases respectively, with 14 bases between them. Germline-derived CDR1 and CDR2 are SGHTA and FQGNSA. DNA for the CDR3: TGTGCCAGCAGCCAACCCCCAGGTAGCTCCTACGAGCAGTACTTC. This codes for CASSQPPGSSYEQYF.

This clone was seen a few times. The rearrangement joins TRBV2 to TRBJ1-4, with TRBD1 as a possible D gene (6 bases). Trimming took off 8 bases at V and 7 bases at J, with 14 bases between the two ends. The CDR3 is 13 residues long. Germline V lookup: CDR1 SNHLY, CDR2 FYNNEI. The CDR3 here is CASLTGKGEKLFF. CDR3 nucleotide sequence: TGTGCCAGCCTTACAGGGAAAGGTGAAAAACTGTTTTTT. The whole variable domain, filled in from reference TRBV2 and TRBJ1-4, reads EPEVTQTPSHQVTQMGQEVILRCVPISNHLYFYWYRQILGQKVEFLVSFYNNEISEKSEIFDDQFSVERPDGSNFTLKIRSTKLEDSAMYFCASLTGKGEKLFFGSGTQLSVL.

This sequence joins TRBV2 and TRBJ2-1; D possibly corresponds to TRBD2 (6 bases). V was pared by 6 bases and J by 4 bases, with 16 bases between. This CDR3 is built from 15 residues. Germline loops: CDR1 SNHLY, CDR2 FYNNEI. The CDR3: CASSGTGLVYNEQFF. The CDR3 DNA follows: TGTGCCAGCAGCGGGACGGGACTCGTTTACAATGAGCAGTTCTTC.

This chain uses TRBV19 with TRBJ2-5; 14 nucleotides agree with TRBD2. The V gene end was trimmed by 6 bases and the J gene end by 5 bases; junction bases not matched to a gene: 5. CDR3 length: 15 amino acids. Germline V gives CDR1 LNHDA, CDR2 SQIVND (reference sequence). CDR3 amino acids: CASSLGLAGAETQYF. The CDR3 DNA reads as TGTGCCAGTAGCCTGGGACTAGCGGGAGCGGAGACCCAGTACTTC.

The chain uses TRBV27 and TRBJ2-3, with TRBD2 identical over 7 bases. This CDR3 spans 16 amino acids. The germline gives CDR1 MNHEY, CDR2 SMNVEV (reference sequence). The trim removed 2 bases at V and 2 bases at J, leaving 7 bases unmatched. CDR3 sequence (DNA): TGTGCCAGCAGTTTACGGACTAGAAGGGCCACAGATACGCAGTATTTT. Amino acids: CASSLRTRRATDTQYF.

This chain joins TRBV2 and TRBJ2-5; the D gene is possibly TRBD1 (5 bases). Looked up from germline, CDR1 is SNHLY and CDR2 is FYNNEI. The CDR3 extends over 12 amino acids. V lost 9 bases and J 7 bases, leaving 15 bases between the germline ends. Here the CDR3 DNA reads TGTGCCAGTACCCCAGGGTTGGGGACCCAGTACTTC. Its protein product is CASTPGLGTQYF.

For the CDR3, the DNA is TGTGCCAGCTCACCATCGGACAGGGCCGGGAACACTGAAGCTTTCTTT. Its translation: CASSPSDRAGNTEAFF. The genes are TRBV18 and TRBJ1-1; 8 bases match TRBD1. The CDR3 runs 16 residues. Germline CDR1 and CDR2: KGHSH and LQKENI. J gave up 1 base and V 2 bases, and 6 bases lay outside the gene matches.

V and J are TRBV2 and TRBJ1-5; the D gene is possibly TRBD1 (5 bases). With 4 bases removed from V and 2 bases from J, the gap between germline ends came to 9 bases. This CDR3 spans 14 amino acids. Looked up from germline, CDR1 is SNHLY and CDR2 is FYNNEI. The chain's CDR3 is CASSGDWGNQPQHF. The CDR3 nucleotides read TGTGCCAGCAGTGGGGACTGGGGCAATCAGCCCCAGCATTTT.

V usage is TRBV7-2 and J usage is TRBJ2-7, with 10 bases matching TRBD1. In germline, CDR1 is SGHTA, CDR2 FQGNSA. With 5 bases clipped from V and 3 bases from J, the junction kept 4 bases outside the gene matches. The CDR3 has 14 residues. CDR3 coding DNA: TGTGCCAGCAGCGCGACAGGGGGCGTCTACGAGCAGTACTTC. As protein: CASSATGGVYEQYF.

The chain recombines TRBV7-2 with TRBJ2-3; no clear D gene. V dropped 11 bases and J dropped 4 bases, with 10 bases sitting between them. Looked up from germline, CDR1 is SGHTA and CDR2 is FQGNSA. The CDR3 runs 11 residues. The CDR3 spells CASSGSDTQYF. CDR3 coding DNA: TGTGCCTCCTCAGGCTCAGATACGCAGTATTTT.

This clone came up once. The chain carries TRBV10-2 and TRBJ2-7; D is possibly TRBD2 (5 bases). The CDR3 has 17 residues. Trimming left V 2 bases short and J 6 bases short, with 23 bases between. Germline V gene lookup returns CDR1 WSHSY and CDR2 SAAADI. The chain's CDR3 is CASSEDPARSYEGEQYF. CDR3 DNA sequence: TGCGCCAGCAGTGAGGACCCCGCCCGGTCCTACGAGGGCGAGCAGTACTTC.